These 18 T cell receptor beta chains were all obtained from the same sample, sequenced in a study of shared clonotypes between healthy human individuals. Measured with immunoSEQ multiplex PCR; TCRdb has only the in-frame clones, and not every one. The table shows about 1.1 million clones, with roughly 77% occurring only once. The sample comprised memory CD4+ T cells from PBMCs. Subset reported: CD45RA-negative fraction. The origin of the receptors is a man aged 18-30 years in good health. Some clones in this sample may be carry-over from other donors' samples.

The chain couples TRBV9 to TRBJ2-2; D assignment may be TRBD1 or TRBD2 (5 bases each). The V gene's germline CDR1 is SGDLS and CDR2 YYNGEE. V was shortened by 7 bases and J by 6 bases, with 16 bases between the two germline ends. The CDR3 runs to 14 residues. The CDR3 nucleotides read TGTGCCAGCTCGATCGAGGGGTATGCCGGGGAGCTGTTTTTT. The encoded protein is CASSIEGYAGELFF.

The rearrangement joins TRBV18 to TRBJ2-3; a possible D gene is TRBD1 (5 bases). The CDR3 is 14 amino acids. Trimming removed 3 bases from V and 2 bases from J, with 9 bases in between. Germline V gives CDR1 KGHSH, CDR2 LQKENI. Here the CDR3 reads CASSPDRNTDTQYF. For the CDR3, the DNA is TGTGCCAGCTCACCCGACAGAAACACAGATACGCAGTATTTT.

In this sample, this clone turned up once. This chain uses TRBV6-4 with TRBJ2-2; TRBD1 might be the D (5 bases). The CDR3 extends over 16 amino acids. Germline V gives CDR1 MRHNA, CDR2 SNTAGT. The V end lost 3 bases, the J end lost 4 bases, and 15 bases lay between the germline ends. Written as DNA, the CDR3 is TGTGCCAGCAGTGAAAAAAGGGGCCGGCGCACCGGGGAGCTGTTTTTT. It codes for CASSEKRGRRTGELFF.

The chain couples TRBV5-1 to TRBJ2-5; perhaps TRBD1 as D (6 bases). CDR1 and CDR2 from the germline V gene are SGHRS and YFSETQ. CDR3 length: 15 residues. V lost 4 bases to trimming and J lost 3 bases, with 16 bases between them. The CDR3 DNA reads TGCGCCAGCAGCGCACAGGGCACGGCGGAAGAGACCCAGTACTTC. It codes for CASSAQGTAEETQYF.

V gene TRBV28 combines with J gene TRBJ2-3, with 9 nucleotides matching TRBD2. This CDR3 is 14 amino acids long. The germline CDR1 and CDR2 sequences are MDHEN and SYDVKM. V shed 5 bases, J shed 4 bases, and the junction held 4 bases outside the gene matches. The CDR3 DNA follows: TGTGCCAGCAGTCAAGCGGGAGGATCAGATACGCAGTATTTT. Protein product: CASSQAGGSDTQYF.

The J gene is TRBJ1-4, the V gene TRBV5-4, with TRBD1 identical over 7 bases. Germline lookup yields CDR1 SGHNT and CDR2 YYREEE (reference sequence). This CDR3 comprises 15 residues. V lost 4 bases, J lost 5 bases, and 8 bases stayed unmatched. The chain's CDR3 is CASSTGQLVNEKLFF. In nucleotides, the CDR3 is TGTGCCAGCAGCACGGGACAGTTAGTAAATGAAAAACTGTTTTTT.

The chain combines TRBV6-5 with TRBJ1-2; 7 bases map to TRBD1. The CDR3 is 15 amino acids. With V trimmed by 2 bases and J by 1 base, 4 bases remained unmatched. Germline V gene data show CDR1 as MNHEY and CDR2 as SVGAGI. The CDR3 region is CASSYRAGGNYGYTF. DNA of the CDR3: TGTGCCAGCAGTTACCGGGCAGGGGGTAACTATGGCTACACCTTC.

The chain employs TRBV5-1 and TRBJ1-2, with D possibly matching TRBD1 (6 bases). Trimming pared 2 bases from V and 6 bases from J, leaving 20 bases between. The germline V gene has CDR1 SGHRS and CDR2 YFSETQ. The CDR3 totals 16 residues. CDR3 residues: CASSLTDGARGDGYTF. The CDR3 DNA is TGCGCCAGCAGCTTAACCGACGGAGCTAGGGGGGATGGCTACACCTTC. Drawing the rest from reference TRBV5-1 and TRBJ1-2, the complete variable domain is KAGVTQTPRYLIKTRGQQVTLSCSPISGHRSVSWYQQTPGQGLQFLFEYFSETQRNKGNFPGRFSGRQFSNSRSEMNVSTLELGDSALYLCASSLTDGARGDGYTFGSGTRLTVV.

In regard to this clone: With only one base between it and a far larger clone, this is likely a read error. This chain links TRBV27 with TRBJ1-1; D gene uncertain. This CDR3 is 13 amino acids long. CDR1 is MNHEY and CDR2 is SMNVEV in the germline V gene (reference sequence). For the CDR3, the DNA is TGTGCCAACAGTTTGGAACAAACCTCTGAAGCTTTCTTT. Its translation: CANSLEQTSEAFF.

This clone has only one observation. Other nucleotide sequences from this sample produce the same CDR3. The DNA of the CDR3 is TGTGCCAGTAGTCGACAGGGGGTCACTGAAGCTTTCTTT. This encodes CASSRQGVTEAFF. This chain uses TRBV19 with TRBJ1-1, with 9 bases identical to TRBD1. This CDR3 contains 13 residues. V was clipped by 5 bases and J by 4 bases; unmatched bases: 2. Looked up from germline, CDR1 is LNHDA and CDR2 is SQIVND (reference sequence).

The CDR3 here is CASRLLGLAPPSYNEQFF. The CDR3 DNA sequence: TGTGCCAGCAGACTTCTCGGACTGGCCCCCCCCTCCTACAATGAGCAGTTCTTC. The chain carries TRBV11-2 and TRBJ2-1; TRBD2 might be the D (5 bases). Trimming stripped 6 bases from V and 0 bases from J, with 21 bases between. Germline CDR1 is SGHAT and CDR2 is FQNNGV. This CDR3 has 18 amino acids.

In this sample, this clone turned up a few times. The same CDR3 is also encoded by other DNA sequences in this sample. The CDR3 is CAWSGGGGQPQHF. In DNA form, the CDR3 reads TGTGCCTGGAGTGGAGGGGGCGGTCAGCCCCAGCATTTT. V is TRBV30 and J is TRBJ1-5; TRBD1 agrees at 7 bases. The CDR3 has 13 residues. The V and J ends lost 1 base and 6 bases, in that order; junction bases with no gene match: 3. Germline assignment: CDR1 GTSNPN and CDR2 SVGIG (reference sequence). Filled out from reference TRBV30 and TRBJ1-5, the complete variable domain reads SQTIHQWPATLVQPVGSPLSLECTVEGTSNPNLYWYRQAAGRGLQLLFYSVGIGQISSEVPQNLSASRPQDRQFILSSKKLLLSDSGFYLCAWSGGGGQPQHFGDGTRLSIL.

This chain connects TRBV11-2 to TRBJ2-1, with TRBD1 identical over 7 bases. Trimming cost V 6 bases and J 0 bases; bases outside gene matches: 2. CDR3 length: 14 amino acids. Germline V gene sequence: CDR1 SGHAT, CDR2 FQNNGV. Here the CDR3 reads CASRRDSSYNEQFF. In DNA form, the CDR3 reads TGTGCCAGCAGACGGGACAGCTCCTACAATGAGCAGTTCTTC.

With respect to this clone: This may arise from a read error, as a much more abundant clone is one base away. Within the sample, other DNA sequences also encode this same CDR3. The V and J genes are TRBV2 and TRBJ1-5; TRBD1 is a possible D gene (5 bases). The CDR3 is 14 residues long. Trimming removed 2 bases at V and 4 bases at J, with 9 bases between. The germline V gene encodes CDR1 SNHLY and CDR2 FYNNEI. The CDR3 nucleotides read TGTGCCAGCAGTGAAAGGGCAGGGAATCAGCCCCAGCATTTT. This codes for CASSERAGNQPQHF.

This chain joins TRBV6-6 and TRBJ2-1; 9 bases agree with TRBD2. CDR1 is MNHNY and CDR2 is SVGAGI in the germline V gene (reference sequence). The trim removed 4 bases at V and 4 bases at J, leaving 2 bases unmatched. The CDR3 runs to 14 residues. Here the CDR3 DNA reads TGTGCCAGCAGTTGGACTAGCGCTTACAATGAGCAGTTCTTC. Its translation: CASSWTSAYNEQFF.

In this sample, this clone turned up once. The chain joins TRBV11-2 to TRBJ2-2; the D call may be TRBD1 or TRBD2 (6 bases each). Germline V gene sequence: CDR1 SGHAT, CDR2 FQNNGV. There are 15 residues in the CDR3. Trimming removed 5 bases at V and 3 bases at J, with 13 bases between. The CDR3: CASSPVGGYTGELFF. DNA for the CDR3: TGTGCCAGCAGCCCCGTAGGGGGGTACACCGGGGAGCTGTTTTTT.

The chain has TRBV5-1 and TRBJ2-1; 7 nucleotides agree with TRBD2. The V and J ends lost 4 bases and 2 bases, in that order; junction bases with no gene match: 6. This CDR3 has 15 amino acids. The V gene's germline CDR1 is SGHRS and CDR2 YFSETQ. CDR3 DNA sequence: TGCGCCAGCAGCCTTGCGGGGGACGCCTACAATGAGCAGTTCTTC. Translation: CASSLAGDAYNEQFF.

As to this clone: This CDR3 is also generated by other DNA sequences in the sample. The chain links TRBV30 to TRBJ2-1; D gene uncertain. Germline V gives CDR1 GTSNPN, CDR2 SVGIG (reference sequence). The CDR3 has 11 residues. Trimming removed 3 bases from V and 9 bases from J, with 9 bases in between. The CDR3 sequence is CAWSSAAEQFF. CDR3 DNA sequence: TGTGCCTGGAGCTCTGCGGCTGAGCAGTTCTTC.